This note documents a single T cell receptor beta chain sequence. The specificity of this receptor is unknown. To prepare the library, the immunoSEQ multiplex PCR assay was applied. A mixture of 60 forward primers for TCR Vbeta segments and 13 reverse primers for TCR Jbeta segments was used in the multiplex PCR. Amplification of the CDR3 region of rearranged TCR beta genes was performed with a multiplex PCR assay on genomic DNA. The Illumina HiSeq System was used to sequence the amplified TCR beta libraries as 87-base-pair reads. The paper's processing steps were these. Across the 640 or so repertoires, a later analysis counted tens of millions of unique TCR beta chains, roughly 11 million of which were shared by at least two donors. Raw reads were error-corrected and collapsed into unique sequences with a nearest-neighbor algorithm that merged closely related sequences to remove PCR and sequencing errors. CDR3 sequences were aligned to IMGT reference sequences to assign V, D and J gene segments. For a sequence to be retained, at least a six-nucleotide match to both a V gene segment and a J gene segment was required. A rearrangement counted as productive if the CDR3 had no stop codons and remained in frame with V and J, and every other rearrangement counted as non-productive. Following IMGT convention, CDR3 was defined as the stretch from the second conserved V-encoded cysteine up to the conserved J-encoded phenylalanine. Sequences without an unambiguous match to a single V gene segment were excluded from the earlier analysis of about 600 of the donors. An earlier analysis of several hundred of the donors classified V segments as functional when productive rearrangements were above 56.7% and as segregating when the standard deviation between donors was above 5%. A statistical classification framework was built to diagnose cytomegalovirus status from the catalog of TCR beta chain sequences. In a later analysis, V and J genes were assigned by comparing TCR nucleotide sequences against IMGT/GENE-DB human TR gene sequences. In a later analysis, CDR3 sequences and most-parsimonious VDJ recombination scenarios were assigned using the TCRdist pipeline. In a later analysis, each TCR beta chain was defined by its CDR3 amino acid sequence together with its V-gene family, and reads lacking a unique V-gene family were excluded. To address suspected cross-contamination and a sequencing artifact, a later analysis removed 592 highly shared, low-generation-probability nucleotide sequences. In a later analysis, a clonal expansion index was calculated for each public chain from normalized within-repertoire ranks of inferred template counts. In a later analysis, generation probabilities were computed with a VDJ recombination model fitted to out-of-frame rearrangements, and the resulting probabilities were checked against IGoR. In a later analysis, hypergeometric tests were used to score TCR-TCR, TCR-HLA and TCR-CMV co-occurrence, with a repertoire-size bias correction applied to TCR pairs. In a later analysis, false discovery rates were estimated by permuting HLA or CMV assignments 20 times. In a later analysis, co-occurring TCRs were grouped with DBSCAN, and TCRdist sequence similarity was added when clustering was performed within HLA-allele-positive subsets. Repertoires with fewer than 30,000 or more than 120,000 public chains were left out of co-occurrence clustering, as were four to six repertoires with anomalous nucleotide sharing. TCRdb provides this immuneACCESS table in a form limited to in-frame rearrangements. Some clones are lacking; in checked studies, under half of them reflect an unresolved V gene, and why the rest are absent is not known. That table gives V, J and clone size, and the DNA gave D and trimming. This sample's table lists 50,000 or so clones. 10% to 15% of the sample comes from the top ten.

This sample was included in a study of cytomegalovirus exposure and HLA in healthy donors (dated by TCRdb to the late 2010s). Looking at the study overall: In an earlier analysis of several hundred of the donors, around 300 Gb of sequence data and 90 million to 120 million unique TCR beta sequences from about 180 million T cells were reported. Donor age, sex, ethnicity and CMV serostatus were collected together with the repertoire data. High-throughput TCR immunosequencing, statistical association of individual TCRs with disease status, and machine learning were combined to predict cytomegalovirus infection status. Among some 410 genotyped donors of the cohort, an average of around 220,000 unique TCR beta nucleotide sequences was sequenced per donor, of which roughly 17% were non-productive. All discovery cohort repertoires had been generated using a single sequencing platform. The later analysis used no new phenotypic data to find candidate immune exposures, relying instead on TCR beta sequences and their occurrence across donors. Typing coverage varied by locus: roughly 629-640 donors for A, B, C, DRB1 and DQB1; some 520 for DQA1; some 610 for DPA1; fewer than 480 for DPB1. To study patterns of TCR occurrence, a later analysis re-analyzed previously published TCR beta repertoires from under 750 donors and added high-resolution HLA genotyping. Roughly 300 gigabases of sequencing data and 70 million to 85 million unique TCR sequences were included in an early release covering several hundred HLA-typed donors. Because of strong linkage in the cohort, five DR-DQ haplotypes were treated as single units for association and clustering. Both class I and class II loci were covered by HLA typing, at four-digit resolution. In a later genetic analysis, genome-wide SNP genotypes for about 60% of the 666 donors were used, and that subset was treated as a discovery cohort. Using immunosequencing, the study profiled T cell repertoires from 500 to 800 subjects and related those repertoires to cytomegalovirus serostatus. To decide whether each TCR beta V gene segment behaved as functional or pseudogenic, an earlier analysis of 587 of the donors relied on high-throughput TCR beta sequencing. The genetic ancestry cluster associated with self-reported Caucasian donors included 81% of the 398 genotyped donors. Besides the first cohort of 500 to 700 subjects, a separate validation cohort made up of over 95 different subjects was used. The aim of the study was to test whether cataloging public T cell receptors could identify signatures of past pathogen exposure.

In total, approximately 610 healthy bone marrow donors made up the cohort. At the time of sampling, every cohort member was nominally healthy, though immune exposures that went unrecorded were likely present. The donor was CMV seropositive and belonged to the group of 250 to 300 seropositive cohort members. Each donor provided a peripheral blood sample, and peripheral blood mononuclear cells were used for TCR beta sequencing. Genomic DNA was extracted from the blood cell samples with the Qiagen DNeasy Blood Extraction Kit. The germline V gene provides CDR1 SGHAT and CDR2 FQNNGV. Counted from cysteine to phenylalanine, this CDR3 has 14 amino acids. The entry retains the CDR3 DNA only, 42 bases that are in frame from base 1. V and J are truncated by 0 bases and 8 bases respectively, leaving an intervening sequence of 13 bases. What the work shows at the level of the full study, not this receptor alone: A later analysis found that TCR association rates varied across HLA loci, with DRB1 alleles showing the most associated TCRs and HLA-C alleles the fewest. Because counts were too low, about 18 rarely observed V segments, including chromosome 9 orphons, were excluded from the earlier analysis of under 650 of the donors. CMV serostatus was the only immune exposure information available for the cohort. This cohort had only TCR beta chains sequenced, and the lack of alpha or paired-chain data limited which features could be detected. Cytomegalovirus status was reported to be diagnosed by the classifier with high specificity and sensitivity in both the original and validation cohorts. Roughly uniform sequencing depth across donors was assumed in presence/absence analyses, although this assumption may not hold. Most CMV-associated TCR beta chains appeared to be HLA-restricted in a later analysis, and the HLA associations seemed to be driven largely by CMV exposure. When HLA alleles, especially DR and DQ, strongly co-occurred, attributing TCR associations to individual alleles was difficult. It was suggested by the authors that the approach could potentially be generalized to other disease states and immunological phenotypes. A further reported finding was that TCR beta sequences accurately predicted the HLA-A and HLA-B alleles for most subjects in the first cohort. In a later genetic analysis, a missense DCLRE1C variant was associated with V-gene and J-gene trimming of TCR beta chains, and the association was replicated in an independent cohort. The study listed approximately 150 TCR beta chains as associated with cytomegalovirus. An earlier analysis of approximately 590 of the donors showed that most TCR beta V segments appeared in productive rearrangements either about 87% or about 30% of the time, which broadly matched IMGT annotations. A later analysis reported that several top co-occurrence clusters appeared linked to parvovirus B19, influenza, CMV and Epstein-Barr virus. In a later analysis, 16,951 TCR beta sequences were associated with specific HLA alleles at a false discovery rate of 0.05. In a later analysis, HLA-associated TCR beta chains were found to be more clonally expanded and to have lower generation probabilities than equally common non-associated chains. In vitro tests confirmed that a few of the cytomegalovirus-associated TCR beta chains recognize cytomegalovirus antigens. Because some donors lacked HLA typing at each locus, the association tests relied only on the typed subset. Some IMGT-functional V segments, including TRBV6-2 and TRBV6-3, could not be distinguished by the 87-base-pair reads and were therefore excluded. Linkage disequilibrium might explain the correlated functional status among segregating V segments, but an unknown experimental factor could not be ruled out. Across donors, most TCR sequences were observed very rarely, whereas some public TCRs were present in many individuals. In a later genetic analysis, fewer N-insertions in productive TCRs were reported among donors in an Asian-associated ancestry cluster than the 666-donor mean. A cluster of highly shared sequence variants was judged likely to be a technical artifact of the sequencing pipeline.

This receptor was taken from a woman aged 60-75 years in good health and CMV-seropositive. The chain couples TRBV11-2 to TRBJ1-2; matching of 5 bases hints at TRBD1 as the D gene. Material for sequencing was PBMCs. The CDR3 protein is CASSLEGTQGGYTF. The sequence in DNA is TGTGCCAGCAGCTTAGAGGGGACTCAAGGGGGCTACACCTTC.